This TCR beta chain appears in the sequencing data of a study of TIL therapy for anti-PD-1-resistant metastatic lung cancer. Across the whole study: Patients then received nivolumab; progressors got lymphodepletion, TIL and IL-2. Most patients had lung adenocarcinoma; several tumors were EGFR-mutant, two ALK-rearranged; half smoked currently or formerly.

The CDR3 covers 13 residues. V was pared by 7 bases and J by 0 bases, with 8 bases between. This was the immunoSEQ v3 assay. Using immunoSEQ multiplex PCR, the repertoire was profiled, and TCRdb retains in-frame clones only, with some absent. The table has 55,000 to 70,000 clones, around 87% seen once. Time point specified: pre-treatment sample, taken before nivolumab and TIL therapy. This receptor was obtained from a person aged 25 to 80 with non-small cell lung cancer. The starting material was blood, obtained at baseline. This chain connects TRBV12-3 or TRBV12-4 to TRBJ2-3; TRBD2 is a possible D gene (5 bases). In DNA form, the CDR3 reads TGTGCCAGCACGGGGAATAGCACAGATACGCAGTATTTT. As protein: CASTGNSTDTQYF.